This T cell receptor (beta chain) was captured by sequencing in a study of blood T cell repertoires in COVID-19. Background on the study: In each case, the material was cDNA or gDNA derived from T cells, B-cell-depleted T cells, or PBMCs.

Germline CDR1 reads LGHDT; CDR2 reads YNNKEL (reference sequence). The V end was cut by 4 bases, the J end by 8 bases, with 14 bases between. There are 13 residues in the CDR3. Under the authors' procedure: Scientists estimated how many nucleated cells there were by amplifying reference gene primers. Some clones are missing from TCRdb's copy, which holds only in-frame ones; the method was immunoSEQ multiplex PCR. V and J calls and clone size are as listed in that table; D and trimming were resolved from the DNA. Of a few hundred thousand clones in the sample, 86% are singletons; the top ten hold almost 2%.

Material for sequencing was peripheral blood. The clonotype comes from a man aged 25-45 years with active or convalescent COVID-19. The J gene is TRBJ1-2, the V gene TRBV3-1 (or the pseudogene TRBV3-2), with a weak D call TRBD1 (6 bases). This CDR3 is CASSLRLGQGYTF. The CDR3 DNA reads TGTGCCAGCAGCCTTCGGTTAGGACAGGGCTACACCTTC.